One sample yielded the 5 T cell receptor beta chains listed below, sequenced in a study of cytotoxic CD8 clonotypes in ibrutinib-treated CLL. Method: immunoSEQ multiplex PCR; TCRdb's copy keeps in-frame clones and lacks some. This table holds approximately 130,000 clones, under 90% found once. Material: PBMCs, obtained after 24 months of ibrutinib treatment. The receptor set was obtained from a human donor with chronic lymphocytic leukemia.

The chain employs TRBV25-1 and TRBJ2-7; perhaps TRBD1 as D (5 bases). From germline, CDR1 is MGHDK and CDR2 SYGVNS. The ends were cut back, 4 bases at V and 2 bases at J, with 21 bases in the middle. This CDR3 spans 17 amino acids. In DNA, the CDR3 is TGTGCCAGCAGTGGGTCCTATGGCCAGGGAAGGACCTACGAGCAGTACTTC. As protein: CASSGSYGQGRTYEQYF.

This chain joins TRBV28 and TRBJ1-5; no firm D call. CDR1 and CDR2 from the germline V gene are MDHEN and SYDVKM. The CDR3 is 17 amino acids. The V gene lost 3 bases and the J gene lost 1 base, with 16 bases spanning the gap. The CDR3 nucleotides are TGTGCCAGCAGTTTCGTTACGGGGAAGGCGAGCAATCAGCCCCAGCATTTT. Its translation is CASSFVTGKASNQPQHF.

The chain carries TRBV2 and TRBJ2-3; 8 bases fit TRBD1. The CDR3 spans 15 residues. Germline CDR1 SNHLY, CDR2 FYNNEI. Trimming cost V 6 bases and J 2 bases; bases outside gene matches: 7. The CDR3 loop reads CASRLQGVFTDTQYF. The CDR3 coding sequence is TGTGCCAGCAGGCTACAGGGGGTCTTCACAGATACGCAGTATTTT. Looking up the rest from reference TRBV2 and TRBJ2-3 gives the full variable domain: EPEVTQTPSHQVTQMGQEVILRCVPISNHLYFYWYRQILGQKVEFLVSFYNNEISEKSEIFDDQFSVERPDGSNFTLKIRSTKLEDSAMYFCASRLQGVFTDTQYFGPGTRLTVL.

The rearrangement uses TRBV6-5 and TRBJ2-3; D remains ambiguous. This CDR3 spans 16 amino acids. V lost 2 bases to trimming and J lost 0 bases, with 12 bases between them. Germline lookup yields CDR1 MNHEY and CDR2 SVGAGI. CDR3 nucleotide sequence: TGTGCCAGCAGTTACCGGTACTTTACTAGCACAGATACGCAGTATTTT. The encoded protein is CASSYRYFTSTDTQYF.

This rearrangement joins TRBV19 to TRBJ2-2; 9 bases fit TRBD1. The CDR3 length is 17 residues. CDR1 is LNHDA, CDR2 SQIVND, per germline (reference sequence). V was clipped by 4 bases and J by 5 bases; unmatched bases: 11. The CDR3 sequence: CASSNEIGQGRTGELFF. CDR3 DNA sequence: TGTGCCAGTAGTAACGAAATCGGACAGGGGCGGACCGGGGAGCTGTTTTTT.